This T cell receptor (beta chain) was identified in a study of PD-1 blockade in classical Hodgkin lymphoma. Looking at the study overall: Patients were administered nivolumab (3 mg/kg intravenously) every 2 weeks. Whole-study results and caveats: Any patient who commenced nivolumab under 1 year after ASCT was excluded.

Exposure to brentuximab vedotin varied, and each patient had relapsed following autologous stem cell transplantation. The table came from immunoSEQ multiplex PCR; TCRdb's copy has only in-frame clones and leaves some out. The sample yields under 25,000 clones, roughly 84% seen once. In regard to this clone: No antigen is known for it.

This CDR3 contains 16 residues. The V end was cut by 2 bases, the J end by 0 bases, with 14 bases between. CDR1 SGHKS and CDR2 YYEKEE come from the germline V gene (reference sequence). J is TRBJ2-5 and V is TRBV5-5; D remains ambiguous. This clonotype originated in a human donor with classical Hodgkin lymphoma. The material sequenced was peripheral blood mononuclear cells (PBMCs), taken at baseline. CDR3 in DNA: TGTGCCAGCAGCTTCCAGTCTCGTCGGGACCAAGAGACCCAGTACTTC. Residues: CASSFQSRRDQETQYF.